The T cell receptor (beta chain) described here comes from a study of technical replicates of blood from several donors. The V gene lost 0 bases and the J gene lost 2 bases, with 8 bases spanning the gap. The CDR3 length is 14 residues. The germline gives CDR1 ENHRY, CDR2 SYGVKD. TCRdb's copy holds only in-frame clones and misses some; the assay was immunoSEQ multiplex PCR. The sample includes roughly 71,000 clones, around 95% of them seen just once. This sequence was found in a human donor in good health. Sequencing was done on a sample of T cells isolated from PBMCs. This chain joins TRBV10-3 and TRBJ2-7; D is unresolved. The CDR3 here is CAISESTYTYEQYF. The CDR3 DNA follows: TGTGCCATCAGTGAGTCTACGTACACCTACGAGCAGTACTTC.